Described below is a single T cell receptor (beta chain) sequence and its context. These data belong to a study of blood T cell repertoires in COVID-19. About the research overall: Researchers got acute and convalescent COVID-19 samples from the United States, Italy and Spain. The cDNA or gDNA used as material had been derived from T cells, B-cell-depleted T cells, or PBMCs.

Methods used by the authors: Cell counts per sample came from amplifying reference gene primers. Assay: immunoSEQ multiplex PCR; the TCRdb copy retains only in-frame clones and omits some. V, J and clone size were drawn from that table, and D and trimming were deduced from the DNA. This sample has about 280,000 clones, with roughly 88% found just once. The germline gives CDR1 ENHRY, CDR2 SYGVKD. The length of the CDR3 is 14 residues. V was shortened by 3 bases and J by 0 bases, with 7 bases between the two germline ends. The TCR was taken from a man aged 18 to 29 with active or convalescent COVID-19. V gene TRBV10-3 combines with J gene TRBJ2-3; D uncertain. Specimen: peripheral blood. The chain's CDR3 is CAISEVVSTDTQYF. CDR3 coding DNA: TGTGCCATCAGTGAAGTAGTGAGCACAGATACGCAGTATTTT.